One sample yielded the 8 T cell receptor beta chains listed below, sequenced in a study of regulatory T cells in long-lasting Graves disease. Noted time point: persistent/refractory GD, antithyroid drugs over 5 years with positive TRAb. The TCR library was prepared using RNA isolated from PBMCs. Libraries of TCR beta came from iRepertoire HTBI primers plus Arm-PCR of CDR3 regions. TCRdb itself ran the multiplex PCR reads through MiXCR, one entry per CDR3 protein. The table includes hundreds of thousands of distinct CDR3 sequences, roughly 20% detected once. The specimen was peripheral blood mononuclear cells (PBMCs), collected when the disease was refractory, from a patient treated with antithyroid drugs. All receptors come from a female donor with Graves disease.

This clonotype was counted between two and nine times. The CDR3 sequence: CAISDRALPQETQYF. The CDR3 DNA follows: TGTGCCATCAGTGATCGGGCTCTACCACAAGAGACCCAGTACTTC. This chain links TRBV10-3 with TRBJ2-5; D ambiguous. Trimming shortened V by 3 bases and J by 2 bases, and 13 bases separated the two germline ends. The CDR3 has 15 amino acids. Germline CDR1 is ENHRY and CDR2 is SYGVKD.

The V call is TRBV5-5, the J call TRBJ2-7; D could derive from TRBD1 or TRBD2 (5 bases each). The CDR3 spans 13 residues. The germline gives CDR1 SGHKS, CDR2 YYEKEE (reference sequence). With 0 bases removed from V and 6 bases from J, the gap between germline ends came to 10 bases. CDR3 region: CASSLAQGREQYF. Written as DNA, the CDR3 is TGTGCCAGCAGCTTGGCCCAGGGACGCGAGCAGTACTTC. The whole variable domain, remainder taken from reference TRBV5-5 and TRBJ2-7, is DAGVTQSPTHLIKTRGQQVTLRCSPISGHKSVSWYQQVLGQGPQFIFQYYEKEERGRGNFPDRFSARQFPNYSSELNVNALLLGDSALYLCASSLAQGREQYFGPGTRLTVT.

The genes are TRBV10-3 and TRBJ1-2; D not certain. V was shortened by 7 bases and J by 7 bases, with 16 bases between the two germline ends. Germline CDR1 is ENHRY and CDR2 is SYGVKD. CDR3 length: 13 residues. CDR3 coding DNA: TGTGCCATCACAAAGACGGGGTTGGGTGGCTACACCTTC. Its protein is CAITKTGLGGYTF.

The V gene is TRBV5-6, the J gene TRBJ1-1; 8 bases map to TRBD1. Germline V gene sequence: CDR1 SGHDT, CDR2 YYEEEE. The CDR3 loop spans 14 amino acids. The junction had 7 bases not matched to a gene; V was cut back by 5 bases and J by 4 bases. CDR3 DNA sequence: TGTGCCAGCAGTTTCCGACAGGGGTTCACTGAAGCTTTCTTT. Protein product: CASSFRQGFTEAFF.

This clonotype was counted at least ten times. The V gene is TRBV28, the J gene TRBJ2-7; no reliable D call. Germline CDR1 is MDHEN and CDR2 is SYDVKM. Trimming removed 5 bases from V and 3 bases from J, with 14 bases in between. CDR3 size: 14 residues. The CDR3 region is CASSLPRPIYEQYF. The CDR3 DNA follows: TGTGCCAGCAGTCTTCCCCGACCTATCTACGAGCAGTACTTC.

This clonotype was seen ten or more times. The chain has TRBV12-5 and TRBJ2-7; TRBD1 matches at 8 bases. Germline V gene lookup returns CDR1 LGHNT and CDR2 FRNRAP. V lost 7 bases, J lost 4 bases, and 3 bases stayed unmatched. The CDR3 contains 12 residues. The CDR3 reads CASAGGSYEQYF. In DNA form, the CDR3 reads TGTGCTAGTGCAGGGGGCTCGTACGAGCAGTACTTC.

The chain is built from TRBV28 and TRBJ2-3, with TRBD2 matching 8 bases. Germline V CDR1 and CDR2: MDHEN, SYDVKM. Unmatched junction bases numbered 7, after V lost 6 bases and J lost 2 bases. The CDR3 extends over 15 amino acids. CDR3 protein: CASSASGGPTDTQYF. The DNA for the CDR3 is TGTGCCAGCAGCGCATCGGGGGGGCCCACAGATACGCAGTATTTT.

V gene TRBV7-2 combines with J gene TRBJ2-7, with 10 positions matching TRBD2. Germline CDR1 and CDR2: SGHTA and FQGNSA. The CDR3 has 14 amino acids. V was pared by 2 bases and J by 9 bases, with 7 bases of the junction left unmatched. The CDR3 is CASSLRASGSRQYF. The CDR3 DNA follows: TGTGCCAGCAGCTTAAGGGCTAGCGGGAGTAGGCAGTACTTC.